This TCR beta chain emerged from a study of blood T cell repertoires in COVID-19. As handled by the study authors: Nucleated cell number was recorded as an estimate derived from reference gene primer amplification. Repertoires were generated with immunoSEQ multiplex PCR, while TCRdb's copy carries only in-frame clones and drops some. Clonal size and the V and J genes are those of that table, whereas D and trimming came from the DNA. The sample yields approximately 120,000 clones, 60% to 80% seen once. Seattle's enrolled individuals joined amid active infection and were then monitored longitudinally. Germline V gives CDR1 SGHVT, CDR2 SQSDAQ. This CDR3 spans 15 amino acids. With 4 bases clipped from V and 9 bases from J, the junction kept 5 bases outside the gene matches.

The chain links TRBV7-4 to TRBJ1-6, with 11 bases identical to TRBD1. This receptor was obtained from a man aged 80 or over with COVID-19, enrolled during active disease. The sequenced sample consisted of peripheral blood. The CDR3 sequence is CASSCRDRGFSPLHF. The CDR3 DNA follows: TGTGCCAGCAGCTGCCGGGACAGGGGGTTTTCACCCCTCCACTTT.